The 27 T cell receptor beta chains reported below all come from one sample, sequenced in a study of T cell repertoires in cytomegalovirus infection. Which antigens these TCRs recognize remains unknown. TCRdb re-called the reads with MiXCR, one entry per CDR3 protein. In the table there are hundreds of thousands of distinct CDR3 sequences, 25% to 35% of which are singletons. This material consisted of cultured PBMCs, taken from culture after CMV antigen stimulation. The receptor set was obtained from a human donor in good health (CMV status not recorded). Some clones in this sample may be carry-over from other donors' samples.

This rearrangement joins TRBV7-2 to TRBJ1-2; no reliable D call. CDR1 and CDR2 from the germline V gene are SGHTA and FQGNSA. Trimming shortened V by 5 bases and J by 5 bases, and 15 bases separated the two germline ends. This CDR3 is built from 14 residues. The CDR3 region is CASSRPGVLYGYTF. CDR3 DNA sequence: TGTGCCAGCAGCCGCCCCGGGGTTCTATATGGCTACACCTTC.

The V call is TRBV6-5, the J call TRBJ1-5; possibly TRBD1 for D (6 bases). This CDR3 spans 13 amino acids. V gave up 9 bases and J gave up 0 bases, with 9 bases separating them. Germline V lookup: CDR1 MNHEY, CDR2 SVGAGI. DNA for the CDR3: TGTGCCAGTGGACAGAATAGCAATCAGCCCCAGCATTTT. Encoded protein: CASGQNSNQPQHF.

The V call is TRBV6-5, the J call TRBJ1-5, with 9 bases fitting TRBD1. The V and J ends lost 8 bases and 3 bases, in that order; junction bases with no gene match: 5. The CDR3 is 14 residues long. Germline loops: CDR1 MNHEY, CDR2 SVGAGI. CDR3 region: CASSGQGHNQPQHF. As DNA, the CDR3 is TGTGCCAGCTCTGGACAGGGGCACAATCAGCCCCAGCATTTT.

The rearrangement joins TRBV13 to TRBJ1-3; D not certain. The length of the CDR3 is 14 residues. Germline loops: CDR1 PRHDT, CDR2 FYEKMQ (reference sequence). The germline V and J ends were trimmed by 5 bases and 0 bases, with 8 bases remaining between them. The CDR3 protein is CASSTRNSGNTIYF. The CDR3, as DNA: TGTGCCAGCAGCACCAGGAACTCTGGAAACACCATATATTTT.

This sequence joins TRBV10-3 and TRBJ1-1; no definite D call. The CDR3 has 15 residues. Trimming took 2 bases from V and 3 from J, leaving 13 bases between them. Germline CDR1 reads ENHRY; CDR2 reads SYGVKD. DNA for the CDR3: TGTGCCATCAGTGAGCGAACATTGGAAGACACTGAAGCTTTCTTT. Protein sequence: CAISERTLEDTEAFF.

The rearrangement links TRBV12-3 or TRBV12-4 to TRBJ1-2; no reliable D call. The CDR3 extends over 13 amino acids. V lost 1 base to trimming and J lost 9 bases, with 12 bases between them. The CDR3 is CASSLEGRRSYTF. DNA for the CDR3: TGTGCCAGCAGTTTAGAAGGGAGGAGGAGCTACACCTTC.

As for this clonotype: An end of the junction differs from the germline gene, which may be a read error. The genes are TRBV7-7 and TRBJ2-2; the D gene is possibly TRBD2 (6 bases). From germline, CDR1 is SSHAT and CDR2 FNYEAQ (reference sequence). CDR3 length: 15 amino acids. The CDR3 DNA is TGTGCTAGCAGCTTCGGGACTCTTGGGTCCGGGGAGCTGTTTTTT. The encoded protein is CASSFGTLGSGELFF.

The rearrangement joins TRBV5-1 to TRBJ2-7, with 10 bases lining up with TRBD1. Trimming removed 4 bases from V and 4 bases from J; junction bases left unmatched: 8. Germline V gene data show CDR1 as SGHRS and CDR2 as YFSETQ. This CDR3 is built from 15 residues. CDR3 sequence reads: CASSTRTGGGYEQYF. Written as DNA, the CDR3 is TGCGCCAGCAGCACAAGGACAGGGGGGGGGTACGAGCAGTACTTC.

This clonotype appeared a few times. The rearrangement links TRBV28 to TRBJ2-7, with 8 bases that match TRBD2. Trimming cost V 7 bases and J 1 base; bases outside gene matches: 15. This CDR3 has 17 amino acids. Germline lookup yields CDR1 MDHEN and CDR2 SYDVKM. The CDR3: CASTTAGGVAGSYEQYF. The CDR3 bases are TGTGCCAGCACTACCGCAGGTGGAGTAGCGGGATCCTACGAGCAGTACTTC.

V is TRBV12-3 or TRBV12-4 and J is TRBJ1-5, with TRBD1 as a possible D gene (6 bases). This CDR3 has 14 residues. V was cut by 2 bases and J by 1 base, with 6 bases left in between. The CDR3 is CASSLTGSNQPQHF. The CDR3 region has the DNA TGTGCCAGCAGTTTAACAGGGAGCAATCAGCCCCAGCATTTT.

This clonotype was counted only a few times. V usage is TRBV18 and J usage is TRBJ2-5; D call uncertain. There are 15 residues in the CDR3. V lost 2 bases to trimming and J lost 1 base, with 11 bases between them. CDR1 and CDR2 from the germline V gene are KGHSH and LQKENI. This CDR3 is CASSPGIGFQETQYF. CDR3 in DNA: TGTGCCAGCTCACCAGGGATCGGGTTCCAAGAGACCCAGTACTTC. Drawing the rest from reference TRBV18 and TRBJ2-5, the complete variable domain is NAGVMQNPRHLVRRRGQEARLRCSPMKGHSHVYWYRQLPEEGLKFMVYLQKENIIDESGMPKERFSAEFPKEGPSILRIQQVVRGDSAAYFCASSPGIGFQETQYFGPGTRLLVL.

The chain links TRBV7-9 to TRBJ2-2; 10 bases map to TRBD1. This CDR3 has 18 residues. Germline CDR1 and CDR2: SEHNR and FQNEAQ (reference sequence). V lost 5 bases and J lost 4; bases outside the gene matches: 13. The CDR3 coding sequence is TGTGCCAGCAGCGTACGCTCACTGGGACAGGGGACCACCGGGGAGCTGTTTTTT. Translating gives CASSVRSLGQGTTGELFF.

The chain employs TRBV11-3 and TRBJ1-2; no clear D gene. This CDR3 contains 12 residues. CDR1 is SGHNT and CDR2 is YENEEA in the germline V gene. V dropped 8 bases and J dropped 6 bases, with 13 bases sitting between them. The CDR3 region has the DNA TGTGCCAGCTATAGGGATAAGGATGGCTACACCTTC. It yields the protein CASYRDKDGYTF. Using reference TRBV11-3 and TRBJ1-2 for the parts outside the CDR3, the full variable domain is EAGVVQSPRYKIIEKKQPVAFWCNPISGHNTLYWYLQNLGQGPELLIRYENEEAVDDSQLPKDRFSAERLKGVDSTLKIQPAELGDSAVYLCASYRDKDGYTFGSGTRLTVV.

The V and J genes are TRBV11-1 and TRBJ2-3, with 15 bases identical to TRBD2. The CDR3 totals 18 residues. The J segment lost 4 bases and the V segment lost 5 bases, leaving 10 bases of the junction unmatched. Germline assignment: CDR1 SGHAT and CDR2 FQDESV (reference sequence). The CDR3 protein is CASSPGTSGRSRADTQYF. The CDR3 DNA reads as TGTGCCAGCAGCCCAGGGACTAGCGGGAGGAGCCGAGCAGATACGCAGTATTTT.

The rearrangement joins TRBV6-2 or TRBV6-3 to TRBJ1-5; tentative D call: TRBD1 (6 bases). V dropped 7 bases and J dropped 6 bases, with 10 bases sitting between them. This CDR3 contains 12 residues. Germline-derived CDR1 and CDR2 are MNHEY and SVGEGT. The CDR3: CASTSGVQPQHF. DNA of the CDR3: TGTGCCAGCACCTCAGGGGTTCAGCCCCAGCATTTT.

V and J are TRBV23-1 and TRBJ2-2; D may be TRBD1 (5 bases). TRBV23-1 is assigned to the ORF class and has an uncertain function. Trimming took off 0 bases at V and 6 bases at J, with 11 bases between the two ends. The CDR3 runs to 15 residues. This CDR3 reads CASSQSSPGPGELFF. For the CDR3, the DNA is TGCGCCAGCAGTCAATCGTCCCCAGGGCCCGGGGAGCTGTTTTTT.

This clonotype was seen many times. The gene calls are TRBV7-2 and TRBJ1-1; D call uncertain. The germline V gene encodes CDR1 SGHTA and CDR2 FQGNSA. V lost 4 bases to trimming and J lost 7 bases, with 13 bases between them. The CDR3 runs 13 residues. The CDR3 DNA reads as TGTGCCAGCAGCTCTCTTACGGGTCTTGAAGCTTTCTTT. Translating gives CASSSLTGLEAFF. The full variable domain, its missing parts supplied by reference TRBV7-2 and TRBJ1-1, is GAGVSQSPSNKVTEKGKDVELRCDPISGHTALYWYRQSLGQGLEFLIYFQGNSAPDKSGLPSDRFSAERTGGSVSTLTIQRTQQEDSAVYLCASSSLTGLEAFFGQGTRLTVV.

In this sample, this clonotype turned up many times. The rearrangement links TRBV7-2 to TRBJ1-4, with 9 bases identical to TRBD1. This CDR3 region has 18 residues. CDR1 is SGHTA, CDR2 FQGNSA, per germline. Trimming removed 2 bases from V and 1 base from J; junction bases left unmatched: 8. CDR3 coding DNA: TGTGCCAGCAGCTTATCCCCCAAGACAGGGGGAACTAATGAAAAACTGTTTTTT. Translation: CASSLSPKTGGTNEKLFF.

V and J are TRBV12-3 or TRBV12-4 and TRBJ1-4; D is perhaps TRBD1 (6 bases). The CDR3 covers 15 residues. V lost 5 bases to trimming and J lost 2 bases, with 12 bases between them. CDR3 nucleotides: TGTGCCAGCAGTCCACAGGGCAGGACTAATGAAAAACTGTTTTTT. It translates to CASSPQGRTNEKLFF.

The chain links TRBV11-2 to TRBJ2-5; 11 positions match TRBD2. The CDR3 length is 17 residues. CDR1 and CDR2 from the germline V gene are SGHAT and FQNNGV. V dropped 5 bases and J dropped 4; count of bases not matched to a gene: 12. The CDR3 bases are TGTGCCAGCAGCGGAACCGGGACTAGCGGAGGGAGAGAGACCCAGTACTTC. Amino acids: CASSGTGTSGGRETQYF.

This clonotype was recorded once. V gene TRBV6-2 or TRBV6-3 combines with J gene TRBJ1-5, with D unresolved. V was shortened by 5 bases and J by 4 bases, with 12 bases between the two germline ends. CDR3 size: 14 residues. Germline V gene sequence: CDR1 MNHEY, CDR2 SVGEGT. This CDR3 reads CASSPQWRNQPQHF. For the CDR3, the DNA is TGTGCCAGCAGTCCACAGTGGCGGAATCAGCCCCAGCATTTT.

This clonotype has just a few counts. This chain joins TRBV6-2 or TRBV6-3 and TRBJ2-7; D ambiguous. This CDR3 has 12 amino acids. The germline gives CDR1 MNHEY, CDR2 SVGEGT. With 6 bases removed from V and 2 bases from J, the gap between germline ends came to 8 bases. The CDR3 coding sequence is TGTGCCAGCAGAGAGTTACCCTACGAGCAGTACGTC. This codes for CASRELPYEQYV.

This clonotype turned up a few times. CDR3 amino acids: CASSPARLAYTSSTDTQYF. Written as DNA, the CDR3 is TGTGCCAGCAGCCCTGCCCGACTAGCGTATACCTCTAGCACAGATACGCAGTATTTT. V is TRBV28 and J is TRBJ2-3, with TRBD2 matching over 8 bases. With V trimmed by 6 bases and J by 0 bases, 17 bases remained unmatched. Germline V lookup: CDR1 MDHEN, CDR2 SYDVKM. CDR3 length: 19 amino acids. Drawing the rest from reference TRBV28 and TRBJ2-3, the complete variable domain is DVKVTQSSRYLVKRTGEKVFLECVQDMDHENMFWYRQDPGLGLRLIYFSYDVKMKEKGDIPEGYSVSREKKERFSLILESASTNQTSMYLCASSPARLAYTSSTDTQYFGPGTRLTVL.

The chain uses TRBV5-1 and TRBJ1-1, with a possible D match to TRBD1 (5 bases). Germline loops: CDR1 SGHRS, CDR2 YFSETQ. V gave up 7 bases and J gave up 6 bases, with 22 bases separating them. The CDR3 has 15 amino acids. CDR3 sequence: CASSPGQGGFPEAFF. The CDR3, as DNA: TGCGCCAGCTCCCCGGGGCAGGGCGGGTTCCCTGAAGCTTTCTTT.

This chain connects TRBV19 to TRBJ2-1, with no clear D. From germline, CDR1 is LNHDA and CDR2 SQIVND (reference sequence). This CDR3 is 16 amino acids long. V lost 5 bases and J 0 bases, leaving 14 bases between the germline ends. The CDR3 loop reads CASSAGDASSYNEQFF. The CDR3 DNA reads as TGTGCCAGTAGTGCTGGTGATGCCAGCTCCTACAATGAGCAGTTCTTC.

This clonotype was counted a few times. The chain is built from TRBV13 and TRBJ2-5; D is undetermined. Deletions cut 4 bases from V and 7 bases from J, with 10 bases between. The germline gives CDR1 PRHDT, CDR2 FYEKMQ (reference sequence). CDR3 size: 12 residues. The CDR3 nucleotides read TGTGCCAGCAGCTCAAGGGTGGGGACCCAGTACTTC. Its translation: CASSSRVGTQYF.

This clonotype was seen a few times. CDR3 sequence: CASVPVTGSYEQYF. In DNA form, the CDR3 reads TGTGCCAGTGTCCCTGTGACAGGCTCCTACGAGCAGTACTTC. This chain links TRBV28 with TRBJ2-7, with a weak D call TRBD1 (6 bases). Germline values: CDR1 MDHEN, CDR2 SYDVKM. The CDR3 runs 14 residues. The V end was cut by 9 bases, the J end by 0 bases, with 15 bases between.